This is a list of T cell receptor beta chains from one sample in a study of human T cells and chemical hapten exposure. TCRdb recomputed calls from the RACE reads with MiXCR, one row per CDR3 protein. Of 330,000 or so distinct CDR3 sequences listed, about 6% are singletons. Sequencing used whole blood, obtained in connection with sensitization to the hapten diphenylcyclopropenone (DPC). The receptors derive from a woman aged 18-29 years with alopecia areata. Some clones in this sample may be carry-over from other donors' samples. Both conserved end residues are part of each CDR3. A D gene is named only where the DNA matches it firmly. Only part of the rows carry a size: once, few, many, or a class if the clone is expanded.

d_call j_call v_call clone_size cdr3_aa cdr3_nt
. TRBJ1-1 TRBV11-2 many CASSPGSANTEAFF TGTGCCAGCAGCCCAGGGTCTGCGAACACTGAAGCTTTCTTT
. TRBJ1-6 TRBV11-2 many CASSLAGQYNSPLHF TGTGCCAGCAGCTTAGCCGGACAGTATAATTCACCCCTCCACTTT
. TRBJ2-3 TRBV18 few CASSPETSHTQYF TGTGCCAGCTCACCAGAGACAAGTCATACGCAGTATTTT
. TRBJ2-3 TRBV5-1 many CASSSRRSDTQYF TGCGCCAGCAGCTCCCGAAGGTCAGATACGCAGTATTTT
TRBD1 TRBJ1-6 TRBV27 many CASSLSGQGGNSPLHF TGTGCCAGCAGTTTATCGGGACAGGGAGGCAATTCACCCCTCCACTTT
. TRBJ1-3 TRBV12-3/TRBV12-4 many CASSSLSVDTIYF TGTGCCAGCAGCTCACTCTCCGTAGACACCATATATTTT
. TRBJ2-3 TRBV7-2 many CASSLVGLTDTQYF TGTGCCAGCAGCTTAGTAGGACTCACAGATACGCAGTATTTT
. TRBJ2-1 TRBV7-8 many CASSRMGVEQFF TGTGCCAGCAGCCGGATGGGTGTTGAGCAGTTCTTC
. TRBJ2-3 TRBV5-1 few CASSLAGRDTDTQYF TGCGCCAGCAGCTTGGCGGGGAGAGACACAGATACGCAGTATTTT
. TRBJ1-5 TRBV5-1 few CASSFNSVDQPQHF TGCGCCAGCAGCTTTAACAGCGTCGATCAGCCCCAGCATTTT
TRBD2 TRBJ2-7 TRBV5-1 few CASSKTSGGPSYEQYF TGCGCCAGCAGCAAAACTAGCGGGGGACCCTCCTACGAGCAGTACTTC
TRBD2 TRBJ2-7 TRBV28 few CASSLFPGDYSYEQYF TGTGCCAGCAGTTTATTTCCCGGGGACTACTCCTACGAGCAGTACTTC
TRBD1 TRBJ1-1 TRBV11-2 . CASSFGQAATEAFF TGTGCCAGCAGCTTCGGACAGGCGGCCACTGAAGCTTTCTTT
TRBD2 TRBJ2-2 TRBV29-1 . CSVEPLETGGNTGELFF TGCAGCGTTGAACCTCTTGAGACGGGGGGGAACACCGGGGAGCTGTTTTTT
. TRBJ2-3 TRBV5-1 many CASSREGEFTDTQYF TGCGCCAGCAGTCGCGAGGGTGAATTCACAGATACGCAGTATTTT
. TRBJ1-1 TRBV6-2/TRBV6-3 few CASRDGPEAFF TGTGCCAGCAGGGACGGACCTGAAGCTTTCTTT
. TRBJ1-1 TRBV29-1 many CSVDLGFEAFF TGCAGCGTTGATTTGGGATTTGAAGCTTTCTTT
TRBD1 TRBJ1-4 TRBV4-3 . CASSQDQGAEEKLFF TGCGCCAGCAGCCAAGATCAGGGGGCGGAGGAAAAACTGTTTTTT
. TRBJ1-2 TRBV6-6 many CASSDTWTPVNYGYTF TGTGCCAGCAGTGACACCTGGACACCCGTCAACTATGGCTACACCTTC
TRBD1 TRBJ2-5 TRBV27 . CASSLKGQGALKTQYF TGTGCCAGCAGTTTAAAGGGACAGGGGGCGCTAAAGACCCAGTACTTC
TRBD1 TRBJ1-6 TRBV5-4 few CASSLDRGHSPLHF TGTGCCAGCAGCCTGGACAGGGGTCATTCACCCCTCCACTTT
TRBD1 TRBJ1-5 TRBV4-1 many CASSQGGQGRRNQPQHF TGCGCCAGCAGCCAAGGAGGACAGGGGAGACGCAATCAGCCCCAGCATTTT
. TRBJ2-3 TRBV4-2 . CASSFTYGGETDTQYF TGTGCCAGCAGCTTTACTTATGGCGGCGAAACAGATACGCAGTATTTT
TRBD2 TRBJ2-3 TRBV5-1 . CASSLGLAGTADTQYF TGCGCCAGCAGCTTAGGACTAGCGGGGACCGCAGATACGCAGTATTTT
. TRBJ1-1 TRBV6-2/TRBV6-3 . CASSYSTHRVLGRDTEAFF TGTGCCAGCAGTTACTCGACCCACAGGGTGTTGGGTCGGGACACTGAAGCTTTCTTT
TRBD2 TRBJ2-5 TRBV7-2 few CASSLGLAGVLETQYF TGTGCCAGCAGCTTGGGACTAGCGGGGGTACTAGAGACCCAGTACTTC
TRBD2 TRBJ2-3 TRBV29-1 many CSVEKVAGVGTDTQYF TGCAGCGTTGAAAAAGTAGCGGGGGTTGGCACAGATACGCAGTATTTT
. TRBJ2-7 TRBV28 many CASSLSVGWQYF TGTGCCAGCAGTCTATCAGTCGGGTGGCAGTACTTC
. TRBJ2-3 TRBV29-1 many CSVWSSWGVTDTQYF TGCAGCGTTTGGTCCTCCTGGGGGGTCACAGATACGCAGTATTTT
TRBD1 TRBJ2-3 TRBV7-8 few CASSLIVLSGTASTDTQYF TGTGCCAGCAGCTTAATAGTCCTCTCCGGGACAGCAAGCACAGATACGCAGTATTTT
. TRBJ1-2 TRBV6-5 many CASSYGREYYGYTF TGTGCCAGCAGTTACGGCCGAGAATATTATGGCTACACCTTC
. TRBJ1-5 TRBV7-8 many CASSLAVGGNQPQHF TGTGCCAGCAGCTTAGCCGTTGGGGGAAATCAGCCCCAGCATTTT
. TRBJ1-6 TRBV9 many CASSVVEGGSPLHF TGTGCCAGCAGCGTAGTGGAGGGAGGTTCACCCCTCCACTTT
TRBD2 TRBJ2-3 TRBV7-2 . CASSPSGVRTDTQYF TGTGCCAGCAGCCCAAGCGGGGTAAGGACAGATACGCAGTATTTT
TRBD1 TRBJ2-2 TRBV29-1 . CSVPGQGIRTGELFF TGCAGCGTGCCGGGACAGGGAATTAGGACCGGGGAGCTGTTTTTT
. TRBJ1-2 TRBV3-1 few CASSQGTGHGYTF TGTGCCAGCAGCCAAGGAACAGGACATGGCTACACCTTC
TRBD1 TRBJ1-1 TRBV29-1 . CSVVRGQAFF TGCAGCGTTGTCAGGGGGCAAGCTTTCTTT
. TRBJ1-4 TRBV6-6 many CASSYPAMEVEKLFF TGTGCCAGCAGTTACCCAGCCATGGAGGTTGAAAAACTGTTTTTT
. TRBJ1-1 TRBV6-2/TRBV6-3 . CASSYHGGEAFF TGTGCCAGCAGTTACCACGGAGGTGAAGCTTTCTTT
. TRBJ2-5 TRBV7-2 few CASRFTPKGIQETQYF TGTGCCAGCAGGTTCACACCTAAGGGGATCCAAGAGACCCAGTACTTC
. TRBJ1-3 TRBV6-5 few CASSYSTIGNAIYF TGTGCCAGCAGTTACTCGACTATTGGAAACGCCATATATTTT
. TRBJ1-4 TRBV4-3 many CASSQQGTNEKLFF TGCGCCAGCAGCCAACAGGGAACTAATGAAAAACTGTTTTTT
. TRBJ1-2 TRBV6-1 . CASSVGIYGYTF TGTGCCAGCAGTGTCGGTATCTATGGCTACACCTTC
. TRBJ1-1 TRBV5-1 few CASSLGDLLPEAFF TGCGCCAGCAGCTTGGGGGACCTGCTACCTGAAGCTTTCTTT
. TRBJ1-2 TRBV7-2 . CASSPSNGNYGYTF TGTGCCAGCAGCCCTTCGAACGGCAACTATGGCTACACCTTC
. TRBJ1-1 TRBV6-5 many CASRQGGAEAFF TGTGCCAGCCGCCAGGGTGGCGCTGAAGCTTTCTTT
TRBD1 TRBJ2-6 TRBV4-1 many CASSPGTATSSGANVLTF TGCGCCAGCAGCCCCGGGACAGCGACCAGCTCTGGGGCCAACGTCCTGACTTTC
. TRBJ2-3 TRBV7-2 . CASSLIRTDTQYF TGTGCCAGCAGCTTAATTCGCACAGATACGCAGTATTTT
TRBD2 TRBJ2-3 TRBV7-2 many CASSKSGTSTDTQYF TGTGCCAGCAGCAAGAGCGGGACTAGCACAGATACGCAGTATTTT
. TRBJ1-3 TRBV7-6 many CASSLVANVLGNTIYF TGTGCCAGCAGCTTAGTCGCGAACGTTTTGGGAAACACCATATATTTT
TRBD1 TRBJ1-2 TRBV29-1 . CSVEGQGRLSYTF TGCAGCGTTGAAGGACAGGGACGCTTGAGCTACACCTTC
. TRBJ1-1 TRBV9 many CASSVYENMNTEAFF TGTGCCAGCAGCGTATATGAAAATATGAACACTGAAGCTTTCTTT
. TRBJ2-1 TRBV3-1 few CASSRGRGNHNEQFF TGTGCCAGCAGCCGCGGAAGGGGGAACCACAATGAGCAGTTCTTC
. TRBJ1-4 TRBV7-9 many CASSLAWPATNEKLFF TGTGCCAGCAGCTTAGCGTGGCCTGCAACTAATGAAAAACTGTTTTTT
TRBD1 TRBJ2-7 TRBV4-1 . CASSQGTGWYEQYF TGCGCCAGCAGCCAAGGGACAGGGTGGTACGAGCAGTACTTC
. TRBJ1-1 TRBV29-1 many CSVAREGYMNTEAFF TGCAGCGTTGCCAGGGAAGGGTACATGAACACTGAAGCTTTCTTT
. TRBJ2-5 TRBV7-6 . CASSLAEGGAEETQYF TGTGCCAGCAGCTTAGCGGAGGGGGGCGCAGAAGAGACCCAGTACTTC
. TRBJ1-4 TRBV5-1 many CASSLVQNEKLFF TGCGCCAGCAGCTTGGTACAAAATGAAAAACTGTTTTTT
. TRBJ2-5 TRBV29-1 few CSVEKQTQETQYF TGCAGCGTTGAAAAACAGACTCAAGAGACCCAGTACTTC
. TRBJ2-2 TRBV20-1 . CSASPGQDTGELFF TGCAGTGCTAGTCCGGGGCAGGACACCGGGGAGCTGTTTTTT